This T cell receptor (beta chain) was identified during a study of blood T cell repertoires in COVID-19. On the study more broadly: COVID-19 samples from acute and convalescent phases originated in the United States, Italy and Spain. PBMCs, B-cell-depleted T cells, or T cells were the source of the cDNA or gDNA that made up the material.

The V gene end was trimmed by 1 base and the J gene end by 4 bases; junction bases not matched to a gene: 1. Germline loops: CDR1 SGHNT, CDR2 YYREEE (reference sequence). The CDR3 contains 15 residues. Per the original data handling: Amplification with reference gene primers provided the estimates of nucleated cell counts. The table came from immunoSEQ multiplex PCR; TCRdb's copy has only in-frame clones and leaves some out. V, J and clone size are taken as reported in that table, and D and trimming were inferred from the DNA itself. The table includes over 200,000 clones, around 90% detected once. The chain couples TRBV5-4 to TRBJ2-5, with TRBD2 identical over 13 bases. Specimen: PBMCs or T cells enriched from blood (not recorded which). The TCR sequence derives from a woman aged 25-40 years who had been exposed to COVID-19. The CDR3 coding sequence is TGTGCCAGCAGCTTGTGGACTAGCGGGAGAGAGACCCAGTACTTC. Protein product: CASSLWTSGRETQYF. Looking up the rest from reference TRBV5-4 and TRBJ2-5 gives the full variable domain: ETGVTQSPTHLIKTRGQQVTLRCSSQSGHNTVSWYQQALGQGPQFIFQYYREEENGRGNFPPRFSGLQFPNYSSELNVNALELDDSALYLCASSLWTSGRETQYFGPGTRLLVL.